This T cell receptor beta chain originates from a study of cytomegalovirus exposure and HLA in healthy donors. Findings and limits, study-wide: A list of approximately 160 TCR beta chains associated with cytomegalovirus was given. Published work reported that the classifier diagnosed cytomegalovirus status with high specificity and sensitivity. A few of the chains that were CMV-associated were confirmed in vitro to be specific for CMV antigens.

Germline V gene lookup returns CDR1 MNHEY and CDR2 SMNVEV (reference sequence). Trimming cost V 6 bases and J 6 bases; bases outside gene matches: 7. The CDR3 is 13 amino acids. Data came from immunoSEQ multiplex PCR; TCRdb stores just in-frame clones and leaves some out. The table has under 85,000 clones, approximately 94% seen once. This clone was detected once. Its antigen is not identified. The chain joins TRBV27 to TRBJ2-7; 8 bases are shared with TRBD1. This TCR derives from a woman aged 18-29 years in good health and CMV-seropositive. The source material was PBMCs. The CDR3 DNA is TGTGCCAGCAGGGACAGGGCGGCGGGCGAGCAGTACTTC. The encoded protein is CASRDRAAGEQYF.